The 3 T cell receptor beta chains below all came from one sample that was sequenced in a study of human T cells and chemical hapten exposure. Stated time point: patch test 1, 2 weeks after DPC sensitization. Treatment here: therapeutic diphenylcyclopropenone sensitization with weekly scalp DPC. TCRdb called the RACE reads again in MiXCR, with one record for every CDR3 protein. The table shows approximately 100,000 distinct CDR3 sequences, with roughly 11% occurring only once. This specimen consisted of whole blood, obtained in connection with sensitization to the hapten diphenylcyclopropenone (DPC). The source is a woman between 40 and 50 years old with alopecia areata. Some clones in this sample may be carry-over from other donors' samples.

This clonotype was picked up a small number of times. The rearrangement joins TRBV7-2 to TRBJ1-5; D ambiguous. CDR1 and CDR2 from the germline V gene are SGHTA and FQGNSA. CDR3 length: 12 amino acids. Trimming took 2 bases from V and 8 from J, leaving 7 bases between them. As DNA, the CDR3 is TGTGCCAGCAGCTTACAGCCCGAGCCCCAGCATTTT. Its protein is CASSLQPEPQHF.

In this sample, this clonotype turned up a few times. The chain joins TRBV5-1 to TRBJ2-7; 9 nucleotides line up with TRBD2. Germline values: CDR1 SGHRS, CDR2 YFSETQ. The CDR3 runs to 16 residues. Trimming at V came to 4 bases and at J to 3 bases, leaving 11 bases not matched to a gene. The CDR3 sequence is CASSPHGGSGSYEQYF. CDR3 sequence (DNA): TGCGCCAGCAGCCCCCATGGTGGTAGCGGGAGCTACGAGCAGTACTTC.

Many counts were recorded for this clonotype. V usage is TRBV20-1 and J usage is TRBJ1-1, with 9 bases that match TRBD1. From germline, CDR1 is DFQATT and CDR2 SNEGSKA (reference sequence). Trimming removed 2 bases from V and 1 base from J; junction bases left unmatched: 11. This CDR3 has 17 residues. The CDR3 sequence: CSARQPRTGASNTEAFF. The CDR3 region has the DNA TGCAGTGCTAGACAACCACGGACAGGGGCGTCGAACACTGAAGCTTTCTTT.